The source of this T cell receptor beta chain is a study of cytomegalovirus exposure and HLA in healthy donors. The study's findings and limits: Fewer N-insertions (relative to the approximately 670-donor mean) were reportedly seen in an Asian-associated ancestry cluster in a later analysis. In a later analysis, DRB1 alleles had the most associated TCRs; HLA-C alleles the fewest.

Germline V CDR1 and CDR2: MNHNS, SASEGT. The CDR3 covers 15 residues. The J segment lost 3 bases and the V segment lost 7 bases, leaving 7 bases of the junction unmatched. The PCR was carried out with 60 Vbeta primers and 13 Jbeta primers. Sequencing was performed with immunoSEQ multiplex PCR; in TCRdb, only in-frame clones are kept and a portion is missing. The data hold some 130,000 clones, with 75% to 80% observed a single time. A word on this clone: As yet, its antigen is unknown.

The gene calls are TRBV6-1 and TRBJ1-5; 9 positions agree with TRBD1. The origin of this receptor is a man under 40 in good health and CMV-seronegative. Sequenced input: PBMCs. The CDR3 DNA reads TGTGCCAGCAAGCAACAGGGGGCAGCCAATCAGCCCCAGCATTTT. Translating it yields CASKQQGAANQPQHF.